This entry describes one TCR beta chain. In the authors' workflow: Reference gene primer amplification gave estimated nucleated cell counts. Profiling relied on immunoSEQ multiplex PCR, and the TCRdb table lists in-frame clones only, not all of them. That table supplies the V and J calls and clone size; D and trimming were determined from the DNA. The sample lists around 8,000 clones, about 82% occurring once. This specimen comes from a study of blood T cell repertoires in COVID-19. Overall study: The samples span acute and convalescent COVID-19 from the United States, Italy and Spain. Nucleic acid was either cDNA or gDNA, and it came from T cells, B-cell-depleted T cells, or PBMCs.

Unmatched junction bases numbered 10, after V lost 10 bases and J lost 4 bases. The germline CDR1 and CDR2 sequences are LNHDA and SQIVND (reference sequence). This CDR3 has 14 amino acids. Sequencing was carried out using peripheral blood. The chain combines TRBV19 with TRBJ1-5; 7 bases map to TRBD1. The receptor's source is a woman aged 55-70 years with active COVID-19. CDR3 nucleotides: TGTGCCACCGCCCCGGCACAGGGGAATCAGCCCCAGCATTTT. Translating it yields CATAPAQGNQPQHF.